This TCR beta chain was obtained from a study of blood T cell repertoires in COVID-19. The V gene end was trimmed by 5 bases and the J gene end by 4 bases; junction bases not matched to a gene: 9. Looked up from germline, CDR1 is MGHDK and CDR2 is SYGVNS. The CDR3 is 16 residues long. Repertoires were generated with immunoSEQ multiplex PCR, while TCRdb's copy carries only in-frame clones and drops some. Among roughly 100,000 clones listed, 65% to 90% were seen once. This clonotype was sampled from a man aged 45-65 years with acute or convalescent COVID-19. Sequenced: peripheral blood. The V and J genes are TRBV25-1 and TRBJ2-7, with TRBD1 identical over 12 bases. This CDR3 reads CASSWDRGLKRYEQYF. The CDR3 coding sequence is TGTGCCAGCAGTTGGGACAGGGGGCTCAAACGATACGAGCAGTACTTC.